This TCR beta chain was sequenced during a study of shared clonotypes between healthy human individuals. CD45RO-negative CD8 cells positively selected for CCR7 made up the naive population, which excluded terminally differentiated effector memory CD45RA+ cells. From germline, CDR1 is MDHEN and CDR2 SYDVKM. V was trimmed by 6 bases and J by 2 bases, leaving 12 bases between them. The CDR3 totals 14 residues. Assay used: immunoSEQ multiplex PCR; TCRdb lists only in-frame clones, some missing. This sample has more than 2 million clones, with about 94% found just once. V usage is TRBV28 and J usage is TRBJ2-3; a possible D gene is TRBD1 (6 bases). The TCR was taken from a man in his late teens or twenties in good health. Some clones in this sample may be carry-over from other donors' samples. The sequencing input was naive CD8+ T cells from PBMCs. CDR3 nucleotide sequence: TGTGCCAGCAGCCCCAGGGGCCCCACAGATACGCAGTATTTT. This codes for CASSPRGPTDTQYF.